These 15 T cell receptor beta chains share one sample of origin, sequenced in a study of cytomegalovirus exposure and HLA in healthy donors. PCR involved 60 Vbeta and 13 Jbeta primers. The table came from immunoSEQ multiplex PCR; TCRdb's copy has only in-frame clones and leaves some out. The sample carries 180,000 or so clones, approximately 86% recorded once. The specimen was PBMCs. All receptors come from a woman between 25 and 40 years old in good health and CMV-seronegative.

The V and J genes are TRBV29-1 and TRBJ2-5; 7 bases agree with TRBD2. V dropped 2 bases and J dropped 2; count of bases not matched to a gene: 2. This CDR3 has 13 amino acids. Germline CDR1 is SQVTM and CDR2 is ANQGSEA. Here the CDR3 reads CSVESGGQETQYF. As DNA, the CDR3 is TGCAGCGTTGAATCGGGGGGACAAGAGACCCAGTACTTC.

This rearrangement joins TRBV2 to TRBJ2-6; unclear D gene. The V gene's germline CDR1 is SNHLY and CDR2 FYNNEI. V gave up 6 bases and J gave up 2 bases, with 8 bases separating them. CDR3 size: 14 residues. The CDR3 loop is CASRYSAGANVLTF. Written as DNA, the CDR3 is TGTGCCAGCAGGTATTCAGCTGGGGCCAACGTCCTGACTTTC.

The chain recombines TRBV18 with TRBJ2-7; tentatively, D is TRBD2 (5 bases). The CDR3 spans 13 residues. The V and J ends lost 3 bases and 2 bases respectively, with 8 bases between them. Germline V gene lookup returns CDR1 KGHSH and CDR2 LQKENI. As DNA, the CDR3 is TGTGCCAGCTCACCTGGGGAGCCCTACGAGCAGTACTTC. It translates to CASSPGEPYEQYF.

This sequence joins TRBV28 and TRBJ2-1, with 8 bases that match TRBD2. CDR1 is MDHEN and CDR2 is SYDVKM in the germline V gene. Trimming cost V 1 base and J 6 bases; bases outside gene matches: 2. The CDR3 loop spans 14 amino acids. CDR3 sequence (DNA): TGTGCCAGCAGTTTATCGGGGGGGCCCAATGAGCAGTTCTTC. Translating gives CASSLSGGPNEQFF.

This clone showed up just a few times. The rearrangement joins TRBV28 to TRBJ1-3; D not resolved. Germline assignment: CDR1 MDHEN and CDR2 SYDVKM. This CDR3 contains 16 residues. Trimming removed 5 bases from V and 0 bases from J, with 14 bases in between. The chain's CDR3 is CASSPQTGFSGNTIYF. CDR3 in DNA: TGTGCCAGCAGTCCCCAAACGGGATTCTCTGGAAACACCATATATTTT.

V usage is TRBV18 and J usage is TRBJ2-7, with a weak D call TRBD1 (8 bases). The CDR3 has 13 amino acids. Germline CDR1 and CDR2: KGHSH and LQKENI. Between the trimmed V and J ends, which lost 5 bases and 5 bases, there was a span of 13 bases. DNA for the CDR3: TGTGCCAGCTCAGCAACAGGGGGGGACGAGCAGTACTTC. It yields the protein CASSATGGDEQYF.

The chain combines TRBV5-1 with TRBJ2-2; tentative D call: TRBD2 (5 bases). Germline values: CDR1 SGHRS, CDR2 YFSETQ. Trimming cost V 0 bases and J 3 bases, with 9 bases left between them. There are 15 residues in the CDR3. The chain's CDR3 is CASSLADGDTGELFF. The CDR3 DNA follows: TGCGCCAGCAGCTTGGCGGACGGGGACACCGGGGAGCTGTTTTTT.

The chain links TRBV4-1 to TRBJ2-7; 9 bases agree with TRBD2. CDR1 and CDR2 from the germline V gene are MGHRA and YSYEKL. The V and J ends lost 0 bases and 0 bases, in that order; junction bases with no gene match: 18. There are 21 residues in the CDR3. CDR3 protein: CASSQEQRQLAGFLSSYEQYF. CDR3 DNA: TGCGCCAGCAGCCAAGAACAGCGGCAACTAGCGGGTTTTCTCAGCTCCTACGAGCAGTACTTC.

This clone was recorded once. This chain links TRBV7-9 with TRBJ2-1, with 9 bases lining up with TRBD2. J lost 10 bases, V lost 7 bases, and 11 bases had no gene match. The CDR3 sequence is 14 residues long. Germline values: CDR1 SEHNR, CDR2 FQNEAQ (reference sequence). Here the CDR3 reads CASTSGRHLREQFF. DNA for the CDR3: TGTGCCAGCACCAGCGGGAGGCATCTTCGGGAGCAGTTCTTC.

The CDR3 region is CASSGDRTYPQYF. The CDR3 DNA follows: TGTGCCAGCAGCGGAGACAGGACCTATCCGCAGTATTTT. The chain joins TRBV2 to TRBJ2-3; possible D gene TRBD1, 6 bases. V was trimmed by 6 bases and J by 10 bases, leaving 17 bases between them. Germline CDR1 SNHLY, CDR2 FYNNEI. CDR3 length equals 13 residues.

This clone was detected only once. The V gene is TRBV11-1, the J gene TRBJ1-2; 9 nucleotides line up with TRBD1. Trimming took 5 bases from V and 8 from J; bases not matched to a gene: 6. CDR3 length: 13 amino acids. Germline V gene data show CDR1 as SGHAT and CDR2 as FQDESV (reference sequence). The CDR3 protein is CASSTGQGIGYTF. The CDR3 coding sequence is TGTGCCAGCAGCACCGGACAGGGGATCGGCTACACCTTC.

V is TRBV7-6 and J is TRBJ1-1; 7 bases agree with TRBD1. Per germline, CDR1 SGHVS and CDR2 FNYEAQ. The length of the CDR3 is 14 residues. V shed 5 bases and J 2 bases; nucleotides not matched to a gene: 5. The CDR3 nucleotides read TGTGCCAGCAGCCCAGGGACAGCCAACACTGAAGCTTTCTTT. Protein sequence: CASSPGTANTEAFF.

This sequence joins TRBV15 and TRBJ1-1; 7 positions agree with TRBD1. CDR3 length: 16 residues. The trim removed 3 bases at V and 0 bases at J, leaving 7 bases unmatched. Germline CDR1 and CDR2: LNHNV and YYDKDF (reference sequence). CDR3 bases: TGTGCCACCAGCAGGAGGACAGGCCTGATGAACACTGAAGCTTTCTTT. Translation gives CATSRRTGLMNTEAFF.

V usage is TRBV6-5 and J usage is TRBJ2-2, with 8 bases that match TRBD1. Losses at the gene ends were 6 bases for V and 5 bases for J; bases not matched to a gene: 5. The CDR3 is made up of 14 amino acids. Germline values: CDR1 MNHEY, CDR2 SVGAGI. CDR3 in amino acids: CASRVHRGTGELFF. The CDR3 DNA is TGTGCCAGCAGGGTCCACAGGGGGACCGGGGAGCTGTTTTTT.

In nucleotides, the CDR3 is TGCGCCAGCAGTCCCCTCTTAGGACAGGGGCATTCACCCCTCCACTTT. Protein product: CASSPLLGQGHSPLHF. This chain uses TRBV10-2 with TRBJ1-6; 9 bases agree with TRBD1. V was clipped by 5 bases and J by 8 bases; unmatched bases: 10. Germline V gives CDR1 WSHSY, CDR2 SAAADI. The CDR3 spans 16 residues.